This T cell receptor (beta chain) was sequenced during a study of T-cell reconstitution after alpha-beta-depleted transplantation in children. After removal of 7 bases from V and 4 bases from J, the junction contained 2 bases not matched to a gene. This CDR3 comprises 12 residues. General study points: Newly made T cells mostly supplied T-cell counts and diversity one year after transplant.

The TCRbeta library was prepared with unique molecular identifiers. TCRdb re-derived calls from the PCR reads in MiXCR, one entry per CDR3 protein. This sample has around 80,000 distinct CDR3 sequences, with 18% found just once. This clonotype was counted between two and nine times. What it binds is not known. The chain carries TRBV12-3 or TRBV12-4 and TRBJ1-1; 8 nucleotides align to TRBD1. Sequencing was performed on PBMCs, mostly from graft donor cells, taken 360 days after TCRalphabeta/CD19-depleted stem cell transplant. This clonotype was obtained from a male patient aged 2 to 10 who had a stem cell transplant for acute lymphoblastic leukemia, so the T cells may come from the graft donor. This CDR3 is CASKDRVTEAFF. The CDR3 DNA sequence: TGTGCCAGCAAGGACAGGGTCACTGAAGCTTTCTTT.